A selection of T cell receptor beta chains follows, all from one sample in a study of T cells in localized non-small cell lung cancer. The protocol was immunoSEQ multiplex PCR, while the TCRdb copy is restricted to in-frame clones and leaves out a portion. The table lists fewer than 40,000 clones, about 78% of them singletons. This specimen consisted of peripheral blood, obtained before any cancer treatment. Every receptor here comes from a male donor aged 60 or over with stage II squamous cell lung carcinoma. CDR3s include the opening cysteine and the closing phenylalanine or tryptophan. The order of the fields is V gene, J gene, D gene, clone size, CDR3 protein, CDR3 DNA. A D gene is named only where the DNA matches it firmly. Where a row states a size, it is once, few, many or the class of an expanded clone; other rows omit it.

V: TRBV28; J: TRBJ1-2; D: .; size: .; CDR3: CASSPGTYNYGYTF; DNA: TGTGCCAGCAGTCCCGGGACATACAACTATGGCTACACCTTC
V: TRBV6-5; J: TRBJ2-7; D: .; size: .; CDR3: CASTPRDLSSNEQYF; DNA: TGTGCCAGCACTCCCCGGGATTTATCCTCAAACGAGCAGTACTTC
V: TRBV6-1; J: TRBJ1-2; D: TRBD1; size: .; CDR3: CASSRQGYGYTF; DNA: TGTGCCAGCAGTAGACAGGGTTATGGCTACACCTTC
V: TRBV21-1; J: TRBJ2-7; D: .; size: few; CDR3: CASSKGQLRFYEQYF; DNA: TGTGCCAGCAGCAAGGGACAGCTGAGGTTCTACGAGCAGTACTTC
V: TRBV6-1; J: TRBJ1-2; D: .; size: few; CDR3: CASTQVKGRLVGYTF; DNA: TGTGCCAGCACACAAGTAAAGGGTCGTTTAGTTGGCTACACCTTC
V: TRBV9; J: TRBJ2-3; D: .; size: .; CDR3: CASSVVASPGGDTQYF; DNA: TGTGCCAGCAGCGTAGTGGCTAGCCCTGGGGGAGATACGCAGTATTTT
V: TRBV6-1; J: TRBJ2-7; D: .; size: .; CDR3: CASSSTTPWVYEQYF; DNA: TGTGCCAGCAGTTCGACTACTCCCTGGGTCTACGAGCAGTACTTC
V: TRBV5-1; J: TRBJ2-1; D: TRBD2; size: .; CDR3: CASSLAPNDSPRGFGEQFF; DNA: TGCGCCAGCAGCTTGGCCCCGAACGACTCCCCGCGGGGGTTTGGTGAGCAGTTCTTC
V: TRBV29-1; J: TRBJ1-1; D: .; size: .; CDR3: CSAVDRNTEAFF; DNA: TGCAGCGCCGTCGACAGGAACACTGAAGCTTTCTTT
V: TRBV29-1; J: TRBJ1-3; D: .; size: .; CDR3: CSVERGNTIYF; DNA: TGCAGCGTTGAAAGGGGAAACACCATATATTTT
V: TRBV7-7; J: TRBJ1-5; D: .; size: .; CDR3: CASSLAADQPQHF; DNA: TGTGCTAGCAGCTTAGCGGCTGATCAGCCCCAGCATTTT
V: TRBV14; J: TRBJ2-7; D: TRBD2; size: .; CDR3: CASSLVAGVYEQYF; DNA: TGTGCCAGCAGCCTAGTAGCGGGAGTATACGAGCAGTACTTC